The text below deals with one TCR beta chain. The data belong to a study of blood T cell dynamics during melanoma immunotherapy. In the study overall: Standard first-line treatment here was pembrolizumab or nivolumab plus ipilimumab in metastatic melanoma.

Each bulk PBMC sample had roughly 400 ng DNA loaded. TCRdb's table, derived via immunoSEQ multiplex PCR, lists solely in-frame clones and lacks some. The sample has nearly 25,000 clones, 70% to 90% seen once. The CDR3 runs to 14 residues. In germline, CDR1 is SQVTM, CDR2 ANQGSEA. V dropped 0 bases and J dropped 6 bases, with 14 bases sitting between them. Described time point: pre-treatment baseline. Disease control meant complete response, partial response or stable disease at 12 weeks. Sequenced material: blood, taken from a patient treated with checkpoint blockade. This TCR derives from a human donor with melanoma. The chain has TRBV29-1 and TRBJ1-2; tentatively, D is TRBD1 (6 bases). The CDR3: CSVEDPGAGDGYTF. CDR3 coding DNA: TGCAGCGTTGAAGATCCGGGGGCTGGGGATGGCTACACCTTC. Based on the CDR3 plus reference TRBV29-1 and TRBJ1-2, the full variable domain is SAVISQKPSRDICQRGTSLTIQCQVDSQVTMMFWYRQQPGQSLTLIATANQGSEATYESGFVIDKFPISRPNLTFSTLTVSNMSPEDSSIYLCSVEDPGAGDGYTFGSGTRLTVV.